Following are 14 T cell receptor beta chains from one sample sequenced in a study of shared clonotypes between healthy human individuals. Repertoires were generated with immunoSEQ multiplex PCR, while TCRdb's copy carries only in-frame clones and drops some. The sample yields over 850,000 clones, approximately 80% seen once. The sequencing sample was made of memory CD4+ T cells from PBMCs. Indicated subset: CD45RA-negative fraction. These receptors were collected from a man aged 18 to 29 in good health. Some clones in this sample may be carry-over from other donors' samples.

The chain joins TRBV7-2 to TRBJ2-3; 11 bases are shared with TRBD2. With 5 bases clipped from V and 1 base from J, the junction kept 5 bases outside the gene matches. Germline V gives CDR1 SGHTA, CDR2 FQGNSA. CDR3 length equals 16 residues. The CDR3 reads CASSNLGLAGTDTQYF. CDR3 nucleotide sequence: TGTGCCAGCAGCAACCTGGGACTAGCGGGCACAGATACGCAGTATTTT.

A word on this clone: A single base separates this from a much larger clone, so it may be a read error. The gene calls are TRBV7-3 and TRBJ2-3; no clear D gene. V lost 3 bases and J lost 2, with 3 bases in between. In germline, CDR1 is SGHTA, CDR2 FQGTGA. The CDR3 sequence is 12 residues long. The CDR3 sequence is CASSFSTDTQYF. In nucleotides, the CDR3 is TGTGCCAGCAGCTTCTCCACAGATACGCAGTATTTT.

The CDR3 protein is CATSRVQGTSGRVGTDTQYF. CDR3 nucleotides: TGTGCCACCAGCAGAGTTCAGGGGACTAGCGGGAGAGTTGGGACAGATACGCAGTATTTT. The chain joins TRBV15 to TRBJ2-3, with TRBD2 matching over 14 bases. This CDR3 comprises 20 residues. CDR1 and CDR2 (germline): LNHNV, YYDKDF (reference sequence). J gave up 3 bases and V 1 base, and 12 bases lay outside the gene matches. The full variable domain, with the rest looked up from reference TRBV15 and TRBJ2-3, is DAMVIQNPRYQVTQFGKPVTLSCSQTLNHNVMYWYQQKSSQAPKLLFHYYDKDFNNEADTPDNFQSRRPNTSFCFLDIRSPGLGDTAMYLCATSRVQGTSGRVGTDTQYFGPGTRLTVL.

The V and J genes are TRBV27 and TRBJ2-3, with a tentative D call TRBD2 (6 bases). The CDR3 contains 13 residues. Germline-derived CDR1 and CDR2 are MNHEY and SMNVEV (reference sequence). V was cut by 6 bases and J by 2 bases, with 9 bases left in between. CDR3 DNA sequence: TGTGCCAGCAGGGGACTCCTCACAGATACGCAGTATTTT. As protein: CASRGLLTDTQYF.

The gene calls are TRBV28 and TRBJ2-1, with 12 bases identical to TRBD2. V lost 4 bases and J lost 2; bases outside the gene matches: 6. The CDR3 totals 17 residues. Per the germline V gene, CDR1 is MDHEN and CDR2 is SYDVKM. The CDR3 DNA follows: TGTGCCAGCAGTTCTCTAGCGGGAGGGAGGCCCTACAATGAGCAGTTCTTC. This gives the protein CASSSLAGGRPYNEQFF.

This rearrangement joins TRBV28 to TRBJ2-4, with D unresolved. The V end lost 5 bases, the J end lost 0 bases, and 11 bases lay between the germline ends. CDR3 length: 15 amino acids. Germline lookup yields CDR1 MDHEN and CDR2 SYDVKM. CDR3 amino acids: CASSPLSVAKNIQYF. The CDR3 nucleotides read TGTGCCAGCAGTCCCCTAAGTGTAGCCAAAAACATTCAGTACTTC.

The chain links TRBV27 to TRBJ2-7; the D gene is possibly TRBD2 (6 bases). The CDR3 extends over 19 amino acids. Germline CDR1 reads MNHEY; CDR2 reads SMNVEV (reference sequence). V was trimmed by 0 bases and J by 4 bases, leaving 25 bases between them. This CDR3 is CASSLSGSVGTGPLYEQYF. CDR3 sequence (DNA): TGTGCCAGCAGTTTATCGGGGTCTGTGGGGACTGGGCCCTTGTACGAGCAGTACTTC.

The chain combines TRBV5-4 with TRBJ1-1; D is perhaps TRBD1 (5 bases). The CDR3 spans 12 residues. CDR1 and CDR2 (germline): SGHNT, YYREEE (reference sequence). The V end was cut by 4 bases, the J end by 4 bases, with 8 bases between. In DNA form, the CDR3 reads TGTGCCAGCAGCCTGGACATCACTGAAGCTTTCTTT. Translation: CASSLDITEAFF.

In DNA form, the CDR3 reads TGTGCCAGCAGTTTCGGGGCGAACTATGGCTACACCTTC. Its protein product is CASSFGANYGYTF. The chain has TRBV27 and TRBJ1-2; perhaps TRBD1 as D (5 bases). Deletions cut 3 bases from V and 2 bases from J, with 7 bases between. This CDR3 contains 13 residues. Germline lookup yields CDR1 MNHEY and CDR2 SMNVEV (reference sequence).

The chain employs TRBV28 and TRBJ2-5; possibly TRBD2 for D (6 bases). CDR3 length equals 16 residues. Trimming shortened V by 10 bases and J by 0 bases, and 21 bases separated the two germline ends. Germline loops: CDR1 MDHEN, CDR2 SYDVKM. CDR3 amino acids: CATVSGDLFYQETQYF. CDR3 nucleotide sequence: TGTGCCACCGTATCGGGGGACCTTTTTTACCAAGAGACCCAGTACTTC.

The chain links TRBV7-9 to TRBJ2-3, with a weak D call TRBD1 (6 bases). CDR1 and CDR2 from the germline V gene are SEHNR and FQNEAQ (reference sequence). Trimming stripped 5 bases from V and 4 bases from J, with 22 bases between. This CDR3 region has 17 residues. For the CDR3, the DNA is TGTGCCAGCAGCCCCCCACCCGGGACACTCCGGGCAGATACGCAGTATTTT. Protein sequence: CASSPPPGTLRADTQYF.

The rearrangement joins TRBV28 to TRBJ2-7; maybe TRBD1 (5 bases). CDR3 length: 13 residues. CDR1 and CDR2 from the germline V gene are MDHEN and SYDVKM. V lost 7 bases and J lost 2, with 12 bases in between. DNA for the CDR3: TGTGCCAGCACAAGGGGCGGAACCTACGAGCAGTACTTC. This gives the protein CASTRGGTYEQYF.

The chain employs TRBV23-1 and TRBJ1-5, with 10 bases that match TRBD1. TRBV23-1 is identified as an open reading frame with a role that is uncertain. The V segment lost 2 bases and the J segment 3 bases; nucleotides outside the gene matches: 10. CDR3 length: 18 residues. This CDR3 reads CASSQPTRQGAINQPQHF. The CDR3 DNA follows: TGCGCCAGCAGTCAACCCACCCGACAGGGGGCTATCAATCAGCCCCAGCATTTT.

The rearrangement joins TRBV19 to TRBJ2-1; D call uncertain. The ends were cut back, 1 base at V and 8 bases at J, with 12 bases in the middle. The V gene's germline CDR1 is LNHDA and CDR2 SQIVND (reference sequence). There are 14 residues in the CDR3. The CDR3 loop is CASSIGPSVDEQFF. The DNA of the CDR3 is TGTGCCAGTAGTATAGGGCCGTCCGTGGATGAGCAGTTCTTC.